This TCR beta chain was found in a study of chemoradiotherapy in HPV16-positive cancers. Study background: Functional T-cell assays on a couple of HPV16-positive patients' cells defined candidate HPV-specific clones and common TCR motifs. The study, taken as a whole, reports: In HPV16-positive patients, HPV-responsive T-cell expansion tracked better recurrence-free survival.

Germline V gene sequence: CDR1 SQVTM, CDR2 ANQGSEA. The CDR3 consists of 12 residues. V shed 5 bases and J 3 bases; nucleotides not matched to a gene: 1. A note on this clone: The antigen remains unidentified.

Clones were sequenced by immunoSEQ multiplex PCR, and TCRdb holds only the in-frame ones, with some missing. The data contain 250 to 350 clones, approximately 90% of them singletons. The receptor was derived from a human donor with HPV-associated anogenital cancer. The sequenced sample was tumor tissue, obtained from a patient who underwent chemoradiotherapy. The chain joins TRBV29-1 to TRBJ2-1; 7 nucleotides align to TRBD1. The CDR3 loop is CSVRDSYNEQFF. The CDR3 DNA reads as TGCAGCGTTCGGGACAGCTACAATGAGCAGTTCTTC.